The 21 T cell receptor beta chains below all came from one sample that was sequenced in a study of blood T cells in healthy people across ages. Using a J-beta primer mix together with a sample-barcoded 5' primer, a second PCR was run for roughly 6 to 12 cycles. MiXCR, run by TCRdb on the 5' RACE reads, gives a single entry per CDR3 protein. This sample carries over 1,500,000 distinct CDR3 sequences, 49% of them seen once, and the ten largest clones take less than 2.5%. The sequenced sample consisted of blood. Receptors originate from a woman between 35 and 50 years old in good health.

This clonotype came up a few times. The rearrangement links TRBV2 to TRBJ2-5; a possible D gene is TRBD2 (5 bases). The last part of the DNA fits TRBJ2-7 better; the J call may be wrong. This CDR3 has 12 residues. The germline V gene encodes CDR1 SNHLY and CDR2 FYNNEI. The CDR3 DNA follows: TGTGCCAGCAGTGAGAGGGTGTACGAGCAGTACTTC. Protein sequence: CASSERVYEQYF.

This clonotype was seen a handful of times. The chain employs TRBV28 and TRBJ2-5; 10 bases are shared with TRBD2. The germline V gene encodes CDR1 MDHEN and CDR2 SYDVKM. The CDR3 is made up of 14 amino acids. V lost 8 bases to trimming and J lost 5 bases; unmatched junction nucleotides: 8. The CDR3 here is CASQSGGAVETQYF. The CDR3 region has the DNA TGTGCCAGCCAGAGCGGGGGGGCCGTCGAGACCCAGTACTTC.

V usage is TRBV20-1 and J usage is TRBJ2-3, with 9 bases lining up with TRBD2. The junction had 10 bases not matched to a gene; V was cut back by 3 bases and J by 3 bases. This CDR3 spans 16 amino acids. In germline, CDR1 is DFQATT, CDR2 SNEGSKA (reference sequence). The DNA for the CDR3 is TGCAGTGCTAGGACCATATTGGGACTAGCTACAGATACGCAGTATTTT. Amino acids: CSARTILGLATDTQYF.

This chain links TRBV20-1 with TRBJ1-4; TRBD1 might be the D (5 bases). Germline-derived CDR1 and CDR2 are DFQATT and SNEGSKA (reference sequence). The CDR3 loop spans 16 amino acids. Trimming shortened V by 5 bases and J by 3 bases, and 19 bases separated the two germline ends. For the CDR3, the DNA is TGCAGTGCTCGCGGGGGTAGGAGGGTGGCTAATGAAAAACTGTTTTTT. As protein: CSARGGRRVANEKLFF.

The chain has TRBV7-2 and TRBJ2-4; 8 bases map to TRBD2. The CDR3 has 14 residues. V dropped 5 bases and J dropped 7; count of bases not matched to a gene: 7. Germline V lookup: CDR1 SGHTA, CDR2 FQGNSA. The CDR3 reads CASSLSGGGNIQYF. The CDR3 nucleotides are TGTGCCAGCAGCCTCAGCGGGGGAGGTAACATTCAGTACTTC.

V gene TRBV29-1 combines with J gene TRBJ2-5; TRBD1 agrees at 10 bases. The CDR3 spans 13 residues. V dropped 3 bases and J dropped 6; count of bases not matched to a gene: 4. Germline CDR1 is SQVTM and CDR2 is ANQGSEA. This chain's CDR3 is CSVDWTGGQTQYF. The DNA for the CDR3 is TGCAGCGTTGATTGGACAGGGGGGCAGACCCAGTACTTC.

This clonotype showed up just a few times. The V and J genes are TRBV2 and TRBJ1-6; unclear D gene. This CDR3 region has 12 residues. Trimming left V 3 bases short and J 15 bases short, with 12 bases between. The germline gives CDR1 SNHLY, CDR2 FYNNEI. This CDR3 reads CASSDGAPLLHF. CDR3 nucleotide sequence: TGTGCCAGCAGTGACGGCGCACCACTCCTCCACTTT. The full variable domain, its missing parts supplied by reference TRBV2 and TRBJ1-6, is EPEVTQTPSHQVTQMGQEVILRCVPISNHLYFYWYRQILGQKVEFLVSFYNNEISEKSEIFDDQFSVERPDGSNFTLKIRSTKLEDSAMYFCASSDGAPLLHFGNGTRLTVT.

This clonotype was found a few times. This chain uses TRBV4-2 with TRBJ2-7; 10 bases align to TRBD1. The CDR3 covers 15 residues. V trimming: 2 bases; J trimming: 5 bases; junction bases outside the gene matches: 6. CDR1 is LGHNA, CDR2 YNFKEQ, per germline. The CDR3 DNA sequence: TGTGCCAGCAGCCAACTAGGACAGGGGGTCCACGAGCAGTACTTC. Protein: CASSQLGQGVHEQYF.

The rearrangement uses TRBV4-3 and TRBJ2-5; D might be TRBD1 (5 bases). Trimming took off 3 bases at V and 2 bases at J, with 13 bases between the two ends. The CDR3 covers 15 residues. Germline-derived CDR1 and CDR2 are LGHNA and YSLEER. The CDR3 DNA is TGCGCCAGCAGCCAGAACCGACAGCTGCAAGAGACCCAGTACTTC. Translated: CASSQNRQLQETQYF.

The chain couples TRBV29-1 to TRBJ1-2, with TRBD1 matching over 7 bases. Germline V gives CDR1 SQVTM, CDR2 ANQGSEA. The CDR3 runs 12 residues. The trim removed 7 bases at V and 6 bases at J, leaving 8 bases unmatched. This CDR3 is CSGRQGSHGYTF. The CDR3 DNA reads TGCAGCGGGAGACAGGGAAGTCATGGCTACACCTTC.

CDR3 coding DNA: TGTGCCAGCAGCTTATTTCCGGGCGAAGAGACCCAGTACTTC. It encodes CASSLFPGEETQYF. The V gene is TRBV7-2, the J gene TRBJ2-5; D unresolved. The germline gives CDR1 SGHTA, CDR2 FQGNSA. This CDR3 is 14 amino acids long. Trimming stripped 2 bases from V and 3 bases from J, with 10 bases between.

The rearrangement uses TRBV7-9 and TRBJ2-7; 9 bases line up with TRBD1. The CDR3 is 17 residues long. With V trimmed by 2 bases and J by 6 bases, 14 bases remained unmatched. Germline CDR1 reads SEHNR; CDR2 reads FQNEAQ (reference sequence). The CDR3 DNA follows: TGTGCCAGCAGCTTAAGGTCCCTCGGGACAGGGTTTTCCGAGCAGTACTTC. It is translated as CASSLRSLGTGFSEQYF.

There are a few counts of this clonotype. The CDR3 loop is CASSDHGTGAKNEQFF. As DNA, the CDR3 is TGTGCCAGCAGTGACCACGGGACAGGGGCAAAGAATGAGCAGTTCTTC. This chain connects TRBV6-4 to TRBJ2-1; TRBD1 aligns across 10 bases. V shed 2 bases and J 7 bases; nucleotides not matched to a gene: 8. This CDR3 is 16 amino acids long. The V gene's germline CDR1 is MRHNA and CDR2 SNTAGT.

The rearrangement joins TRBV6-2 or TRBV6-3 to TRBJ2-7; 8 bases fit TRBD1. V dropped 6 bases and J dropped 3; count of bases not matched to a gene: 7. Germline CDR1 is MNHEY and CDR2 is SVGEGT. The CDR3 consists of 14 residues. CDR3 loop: CASSHGQGHYEQYF. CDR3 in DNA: TGTGCCAGCAGCCACGGACAGGGCCACTACGAGCAGTACTTC.

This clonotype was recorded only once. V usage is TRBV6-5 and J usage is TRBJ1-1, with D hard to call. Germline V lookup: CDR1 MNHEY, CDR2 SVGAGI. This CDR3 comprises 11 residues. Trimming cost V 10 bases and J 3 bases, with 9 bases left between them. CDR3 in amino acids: CATRGHTEAFF. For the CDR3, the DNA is TGTGCCACTCGCGGGCACACTGAAGCTTTCTTT.

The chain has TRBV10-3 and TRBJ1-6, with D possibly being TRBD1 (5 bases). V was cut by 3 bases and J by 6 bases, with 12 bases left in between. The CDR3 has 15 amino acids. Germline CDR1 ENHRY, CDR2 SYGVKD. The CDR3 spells CAISEGGRANSPLHF. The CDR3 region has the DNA TGTGCCATCAGTGAAGGAGGCAGGGCTAATTCACCCCTCCACTTT.

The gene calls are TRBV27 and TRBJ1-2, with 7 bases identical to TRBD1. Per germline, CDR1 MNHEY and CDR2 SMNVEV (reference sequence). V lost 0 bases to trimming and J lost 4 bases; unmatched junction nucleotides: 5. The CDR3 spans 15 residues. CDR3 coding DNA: TGTGCCAGCAGTTTATCGCTGACAGGGCCCTATGGCTACACCTTC. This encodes CASSLSLTGPYGYTF.

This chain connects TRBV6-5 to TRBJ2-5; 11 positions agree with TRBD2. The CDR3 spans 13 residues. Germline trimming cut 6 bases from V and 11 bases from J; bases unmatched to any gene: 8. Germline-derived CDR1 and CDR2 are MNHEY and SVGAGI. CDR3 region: CASSISGGATQYF. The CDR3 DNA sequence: TGTGCCAGCAGCATTAGCGGGGGGGCTACGCAGTACTTC.

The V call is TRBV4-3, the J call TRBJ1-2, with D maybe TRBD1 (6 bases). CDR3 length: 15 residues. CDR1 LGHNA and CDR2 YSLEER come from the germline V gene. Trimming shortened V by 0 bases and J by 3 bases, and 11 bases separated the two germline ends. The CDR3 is CASSQDTQGDYGYTF. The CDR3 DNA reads TGCGCCAGCAGCCAAGATACACAGGGCGACTATGGCTACACCTTC.

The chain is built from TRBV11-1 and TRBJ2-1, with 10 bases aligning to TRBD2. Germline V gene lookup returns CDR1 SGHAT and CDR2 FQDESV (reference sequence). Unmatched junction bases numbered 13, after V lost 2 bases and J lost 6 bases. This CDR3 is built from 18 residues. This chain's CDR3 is CASSLWIAGGLSPNEQFF. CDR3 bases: TGTGCCAGCAGCTTATGGATAGCGGGGGGACTGTCCCCCAATGAGCAGTTCTTC.

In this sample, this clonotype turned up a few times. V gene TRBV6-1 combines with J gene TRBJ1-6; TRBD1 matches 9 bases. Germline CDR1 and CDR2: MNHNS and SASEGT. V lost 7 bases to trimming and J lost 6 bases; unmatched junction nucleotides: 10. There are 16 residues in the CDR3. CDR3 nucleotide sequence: TGTGCCAGCATTTTAGAACAGGGGGCTGGTAATTCACCCCTCCACTTT. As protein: CASILEQGAGNSPLHF.